The present T cell receptor (beta chain) was sequenced within a study of regulatory T cells in long-lasting Graves disease. The time point is: persistent/refractory GD, antithyroid drugs over 5 years with positive TRAb. The TCR library was made from RNA extracted from PBMCs. Findings of the study overall: Persistent Graves' disease cases displayed lower TCR diversity than newly diagnosed ones. Persistent disease was characterized by preferential usage of TRBV28, TRBJ1-2 and TRBJ2-5.

Building the TCR beta libraries relied on iRepertoire HTBI primers, and CDR3 regions underwent Arm-PCR. A single record per CDR3 protein comes from TCRdb applying MiXCR to the multiplex PCR reads. This sample yields 300,000 to 350,000 distinct CDR3 sequences, of which about 20% are seen a single time; less than 35% belongs to the top ten. A word on this clonotype: What it binds is not known.

This CDR3 is built from 18 residues. CDR1 is MNHEY and CDR2 is SMNVEV in the germline V gene (reference sequence). V was clipped by 5 bases and J by 0 bases; unmatched bases: 12. This chain uses TRBV27 with TRBJ2-3, with 9 bases fitting TRBD2. The source is a female donor with Graves disease. The material sequenced was peripheral blood mononuclear cells (PBMCs), taken when the disease was refractory, from a patient treated with antithyroid drugs. The CDR3 bases are TGTGCCAGCAGTCCAAACCCGCGGGGGGGAGGGAGCACAGATACGCAGTATTTT. This sequence encodes CASSPNPRGGGSTDTQYF.